This T cell receptor (beta chain) was identified during a study of PD-L1 blockade in urothelial cancer. Whole-study context: Blood analyses occurred 3 weeks (second dose) and 6 weeks post treatment start.

Clones were read by immunoSEQ multiplex PCR, and TCRdb kept only the in-frame ones, dropping some. The data show roughly 90,000 clones, around nine tenths seen once. Findings of the study overall: Larger 3-week expansion of tumor-associated blood clones was seen in durable-benefit patients.

Germline V gene sequence: CDR1 LNHDA, CDR2 SQIVND (reference sequence). The germline V and J ends were trimmed by 4 bases and 1 base, with 14 bases remaining between them. This CDR3 is 16 amino acids long. A remark on this clone: Its antigen is currently unknown.

This receptor was identified in a man aged 55 to 70 with urothelial cancer. This chain joins TRBV19 and TRBJ1-5; D is unclear. The starting material was PBMCs, obtained around atezolizumab (anti-PD-L1) treatment. The CDR3 protein is CASSKVHRGSNQPQHF. The DNA of the CDR3 is TGTGCCAGTAGTAAGGTCCACCGCGGCAGCAATCAGCCCCAGCATTTT.